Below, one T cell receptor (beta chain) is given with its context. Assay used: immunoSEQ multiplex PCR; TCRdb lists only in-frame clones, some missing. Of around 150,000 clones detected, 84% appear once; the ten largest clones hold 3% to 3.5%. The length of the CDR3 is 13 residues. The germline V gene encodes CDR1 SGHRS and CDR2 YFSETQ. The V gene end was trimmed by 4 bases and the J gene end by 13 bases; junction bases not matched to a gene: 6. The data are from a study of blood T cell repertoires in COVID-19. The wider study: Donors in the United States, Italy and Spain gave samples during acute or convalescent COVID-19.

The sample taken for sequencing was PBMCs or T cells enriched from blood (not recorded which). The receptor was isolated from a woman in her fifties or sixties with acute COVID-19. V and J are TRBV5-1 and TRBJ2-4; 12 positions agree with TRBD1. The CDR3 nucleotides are TGCGCCAGCAGCATGGGGACAGGGGGCGACCAGTACTTC. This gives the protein CASSMGTGGDQYF.